This T cell receptor (beta chain) appears in the sequencing data of a study of blood T cell repertoires in COVID-19 (dated by TCRdb to the early 2020s). The study in broad terms: Collaborator samples came from the United States, Italy and Spain and covered acute and convalescent phases of COVID-19. Samples came from the ongoing ImmuneRACE study (first 160 participants) plus 1,254 subjects from 6 global collaborators. Where available, HLA class I and class II types were taken from metadata supplied by the sample provider and were not determined by assay-based typing. The repertoires were made available in a free public database intended to serve as a resource for research on the immune response to SARS-CoV-2. The sample metadata nearly always contained a de-identified subject ID, COVID-19 status, age in years and sex. Deeply sampled blood TCRbeta repertoires from subjects exposed to, actively infected with, or recovered from COVID-19 were included in the dataset. The material from the prospective study consisted of cDNA or gDNA derived from T cells, B-cell-depleted T cells, or PBMCs.

To note about this clone: Its antigen is currently not known. Nothing much larger sits one base from this clone, and base qualities are not available.

One collaborating source in Seattle enrolled patients during active infection and followed them longitudinally through the course of disease. Each collaborating institution followed its own protocols to collect whole blood in K2EDTA tubes. For TCRbeta analysis, collaborators shipped samples in one of three forms: frozen whole blood, isolated PBMCs, or DNA extracted from either of those sample types. Study-wide conclusions, independent of this receptor: How much clinical and demographic metadata was included differed by source and by participant, and the metadata was provided uncurated.

TCRbeta CDR3 regions were amplified from genomic DNA by means of the immunoSEQ Assay, a bias-controlled multiplex PCR. Per the authors' processing: Nucleated cell counts per sample were estimated from amplification of reference gene primers within the assay. To quantify the absolute abundance of each unique TCRbeta CDR3 rearrangement, sequence reads were collapsed and filtered. For each sample, productive Simpson clonality was calculated as the square root of Simpson's diversity index over productive rearrangements. The table comes from immuneACCESS by way of TCRdb, which keeps in-frame sequences with V and J called. Part of the clones is missing from these tables; in studies checked, under half for an unresolved V gene and the rest for unknown reasons. V, J and clone size are those of that table, while D and trimming were read from the DNA. The sample contains 180,000 or so clones, 81% of them found a single time. The biggest ten clones account for about 10% of the sample.

The germline V gene supplies CDR1 SGHVS and CDR2 FQNEAQ. A distance of 8 bases separates the germline ends of V and J, which lose 1 base and 7 bases respectively. The CDR3 contains 14 residues, cysteine and phenylalanine counted. Only CDR3 DNA remains: 42 bases, in frame from the first base. The specimen sequenced was peripheral blood. The receptor was derived from a woman between 40 and 55 years old with COVID-19, enrolled during active disease. Recombination joined TRBV7-8 with TRBJ1-6; confidence is insufficient to name the D gene. This receptor has the CDR3 CASSLGGGNSPLHF. The DNA sequence is TGTGCCAGCAGCTTAGGTGGTGGCAATTCACCCCTCCACTTT.